The 6 T cell receptor beta chains given below trace back to one sample, sequenced in a study of identifying expanded T cells in peripheral blood (dated by TCRdb to between 2017 and 2020). Library preparation employed the immunoSEQ multiplex PCR assay. The table comes from immuneACCESS by way of TCRdb, which keeps in-frame sequences with V and J called. Part of the clones is missing from these tables; in studies checked, under half for an unresolved V gene and the rest for unknown reasons. The sample profile shows 60,000 to 80,000 clones; around 90% of them were found once. Around 3% of the sample rests with the top ten. Sequencing was performed on blood. The receptors here all came from a person aged 18-70 years in good health.

This clone has only one observation. The chain employs TRBV4-3 and TRBJ2-3, with a weak D call TRBD1 (5 bases). Germline CDR1 and CDR2: LGHNA and YSLEER. This CDR3 comprises 14 residues. The V gene lost 4 bases and the J gene lost 4 bases, with 12 bases spanning the gap. The CDR3 reads CASSPLGASDTQYF. CDR3 sequence (DNA): TGCGCCAGCAGCCCCTTAGGGGCCTCAGATACGCAGTATTTT.

This clone was observed once. The J gene is TRBJ2-5, the V gene TRBV9; tentatively, D is TRBD2 (6 bases). Germline-derived CDR1 and CDR2 are SGDLS and YYNGEE. This CDR3 is built from 15 residues. V was pared by 0 bases and J by 2 bases, with 11 bases between. CDR3 region: CASSVVAGRQETQYF. CDR3 DNA: TGTGCCAGCAGCGTAGTCGCGGGGAGACAAGAGACCCAGTACTTC.

This clone was recorded only once. This chain joins TRBV6-1 and TRBJ2-2; 13 bases are shared with TRBD2. The J segment lost 0 bases and the V segment lost 4 bases, leaving 8 bases of the junction unmatched. This CDR3 contains 19 residues. CDR1 is MNHNS, CDR2 SASEGT, per germline. The CDR3 DNA follows: TGTGCCAGCAGTGCCCGACTAGCGGGGGGAGCTGCGAACACCGGGGAGCTGTTTTTT. This codes for CASSARLAGGAANTGELFF.

V usage is TRBV19 and J usage is TRBJ1-4, with D unclear. This CDR3 is 12 amino acids long. CDR1 LNHDA and CDR2 SQIVND come from the germline V gene (reference sequence). Trimming cost V 1 base and J 5 bases, with 2 bases left between them. The CDR3 DNA reads as TGTGCCAGTAGTATAGGGAATGAAAAACTGTTTTTT. As protein: CASSIGNEKLFF.

The chain carries TRBV2 and TRBJ1-1; 10 bases are a match to TRBD1. Per the germline V gene, CDR1 is SNHLY and CDR2 is FYNNEI. The V and J ends lost 4 bases and 6 bases, in that order; junction bases with no gene match: 5. The CDR3 runs 14 residues. CDR3 region: CASSARDRGPEAFF. The DNA of the CDR3 is TGTGCCAGCAGTGCCCGGGACAGGGGCCCTGAAGCTTTCTTT.

This clone was counted between two and nine times. The chain carries TRBV12-5 and TRBJ1-2; D may be TRBD1 (6 bases). V was cut by 6 bases and J by 1 base, with 9 bases left in between. The CDR3 has 13 residues. Germline CDR1 is LGHNT and CDR2 is FRNRAP. The CDR3, as DNA: TGTGCTAGTGGGGCGGACAGTAACTATGGCTACACCTTC. Translating gives CASGADSNYGYTF.